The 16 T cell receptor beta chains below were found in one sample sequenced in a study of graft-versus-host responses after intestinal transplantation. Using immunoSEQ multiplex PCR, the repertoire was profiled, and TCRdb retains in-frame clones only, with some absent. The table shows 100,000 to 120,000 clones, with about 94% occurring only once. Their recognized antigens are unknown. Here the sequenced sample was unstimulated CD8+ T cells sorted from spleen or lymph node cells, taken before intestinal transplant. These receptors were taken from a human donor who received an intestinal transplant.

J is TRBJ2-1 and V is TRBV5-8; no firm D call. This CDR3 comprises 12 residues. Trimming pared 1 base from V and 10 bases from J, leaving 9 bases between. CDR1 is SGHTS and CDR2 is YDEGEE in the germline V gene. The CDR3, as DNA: TGTGCCAGCAGCTTGTATGGGAACGAGCAGTTCTTC. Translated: CASSLYGNEQFF. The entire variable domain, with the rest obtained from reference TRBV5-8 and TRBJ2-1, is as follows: EAGVTQSPTHLIKTRGQQATLRCSPISGHTSVYWYQQALGLGLQFLLWYDEGEERNRGNFPPRFSGRQFPNYSSELNVNALELEDSALYLCASSLYGNEQFFGPGTRLTVL.

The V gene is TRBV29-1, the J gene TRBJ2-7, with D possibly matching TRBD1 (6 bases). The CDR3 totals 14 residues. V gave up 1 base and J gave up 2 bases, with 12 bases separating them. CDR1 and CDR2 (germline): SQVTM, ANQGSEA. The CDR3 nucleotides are TGCAGCGTTGAAGGTGTGGGGGCGCCCTACGAGCAGTACTTC. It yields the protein CSVEGVGAPYEQYF.

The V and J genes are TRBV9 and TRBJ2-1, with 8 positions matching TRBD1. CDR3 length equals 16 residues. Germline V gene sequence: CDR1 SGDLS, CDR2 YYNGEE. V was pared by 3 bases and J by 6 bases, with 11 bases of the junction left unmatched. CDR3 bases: TGTGCCAGCAGCGCCTACGCGGGACAGGATACCAATGAGCAGTTCTTC. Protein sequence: CASSAYAGQDTNEQFF.

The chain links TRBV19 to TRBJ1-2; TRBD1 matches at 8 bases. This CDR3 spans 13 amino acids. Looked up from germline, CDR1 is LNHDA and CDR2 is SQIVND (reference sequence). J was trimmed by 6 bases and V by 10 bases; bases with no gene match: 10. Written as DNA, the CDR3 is TGTGCCACCGAGACAGGGGCCGGGGATGGCTACACCTTC. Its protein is CATETGAGDGYTF.

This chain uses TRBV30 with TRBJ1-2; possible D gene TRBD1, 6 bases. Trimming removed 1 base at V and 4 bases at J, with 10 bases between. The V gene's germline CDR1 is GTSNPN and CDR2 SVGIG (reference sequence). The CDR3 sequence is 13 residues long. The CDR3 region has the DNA TGTGCCTGGAGTGATGGGGGGCCCTATGGCTACACCTTC. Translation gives CAWSDGGPYGYTF.

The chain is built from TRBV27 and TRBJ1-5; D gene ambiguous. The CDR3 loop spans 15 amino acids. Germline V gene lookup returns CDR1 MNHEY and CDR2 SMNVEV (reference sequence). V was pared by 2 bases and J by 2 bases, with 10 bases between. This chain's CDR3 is CASSLTGRGNQPQHF. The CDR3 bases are TGTGCCAGCAGTTTAACGGGGAGGGGCAATCAGCCCCAGCATTTT.

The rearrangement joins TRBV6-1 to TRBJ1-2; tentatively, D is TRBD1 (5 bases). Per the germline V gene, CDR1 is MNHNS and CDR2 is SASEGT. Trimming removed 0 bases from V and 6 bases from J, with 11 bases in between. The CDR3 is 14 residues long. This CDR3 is CASSEAPGGHGYTF. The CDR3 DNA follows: TGTGCCAGCAGTGAAGCGCCGGGGGGACATGGCTACACCTTC.

The CDR3 spells CASSPRAPTPTEQYF. The CDR3 nucleotides read TGCGCCAGCAGCCCCCGGGCCCCCACCCCAACCGAGCAGTACTTC. J is TRBJ2-7 and V is TRBV5-1; D is uncertain. CDR3 length: 15 amino acids. The ends were cut back, 4 bases at V and 6 bases at J, with 20 bases in the middle. The germline gives CDR1 SGHRS, CDR2 YFSETQ.

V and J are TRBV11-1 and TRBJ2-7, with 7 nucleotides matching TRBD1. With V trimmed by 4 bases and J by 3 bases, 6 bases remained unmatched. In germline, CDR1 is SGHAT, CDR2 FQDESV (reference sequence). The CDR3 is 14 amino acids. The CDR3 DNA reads TGTGCCAGCAGCTCCAGGGGGAAGAACTACGAGCAGTACTTC. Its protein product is CASSSRGKNYEQYF.

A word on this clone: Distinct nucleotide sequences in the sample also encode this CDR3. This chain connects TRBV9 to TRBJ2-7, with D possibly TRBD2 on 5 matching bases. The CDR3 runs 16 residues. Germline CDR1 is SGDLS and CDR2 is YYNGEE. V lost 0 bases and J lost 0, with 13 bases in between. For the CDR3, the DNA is TGTGCCAGCAGCGTAGATGGCGGGCTAAGCTCCTACGAGCAGTACTTC. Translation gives CASSVDGGLSSYEQYF. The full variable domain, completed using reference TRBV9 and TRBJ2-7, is DSGVTQTPKHLITATGQRVTLRCSPRSGDLSVYWYQQSLDQGLQFLIQYYNGEERAKGNILERFSAQQFPDLHSELNLSSLELGDSALYFCASSVDGGLSSYEQYFGPGTRLTVT.

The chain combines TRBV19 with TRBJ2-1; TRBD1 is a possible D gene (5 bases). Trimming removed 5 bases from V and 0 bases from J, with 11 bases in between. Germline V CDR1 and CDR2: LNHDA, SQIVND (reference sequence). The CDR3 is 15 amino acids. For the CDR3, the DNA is TGTGCCAGTAGTCTGCACAGGAGCTCCTACAATGAGCAGTTCTTC. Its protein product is CASSLHRSSYNEQFF.

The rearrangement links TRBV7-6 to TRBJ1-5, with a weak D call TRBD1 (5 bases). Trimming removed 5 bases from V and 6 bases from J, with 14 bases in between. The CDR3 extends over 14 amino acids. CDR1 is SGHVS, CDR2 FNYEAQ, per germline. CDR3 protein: CASSLDQGGQPQHF. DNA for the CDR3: TGTGCCAGCAGCCTGGACCAGGGAGGTCAGCCCCAGCATTTT.

In nucleotides, the CDR3 is TGTGCCAGCAGAGAGACAGGGAGCAGTGAGACCCAGTACTTC. This codes for CASRETGSSETQYF. The chain is built from TRBV6-5 and TRBJ2-5, with 7 bases that match TRBD1. The V gene's germline CDR1 is MNHEY and CDR2 SVGAGI. The CDR3 has 14 amino acids. The junction had 9 bases not matched to a gene; V was cut back by 6 bases and J by 5 bases.

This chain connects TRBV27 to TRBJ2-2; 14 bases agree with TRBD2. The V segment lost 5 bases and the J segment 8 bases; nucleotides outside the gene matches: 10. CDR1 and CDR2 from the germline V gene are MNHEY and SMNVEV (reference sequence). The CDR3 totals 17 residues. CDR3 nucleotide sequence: TGTGCCAGCAGTCTGACTAGCGGGAGGGCGAGAGCGGGGGAGCTGTTTTTT. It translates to CASSLTSGRARAGELFF.

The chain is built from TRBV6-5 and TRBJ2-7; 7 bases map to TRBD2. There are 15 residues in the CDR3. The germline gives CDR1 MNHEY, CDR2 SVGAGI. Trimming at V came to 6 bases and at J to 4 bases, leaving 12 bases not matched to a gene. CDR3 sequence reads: CASSHAGEYGYEQYF. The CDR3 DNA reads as TGTGCCAGCAGCCATGCGGGAGAGTACGGGTACGAGCAGTACTTC.

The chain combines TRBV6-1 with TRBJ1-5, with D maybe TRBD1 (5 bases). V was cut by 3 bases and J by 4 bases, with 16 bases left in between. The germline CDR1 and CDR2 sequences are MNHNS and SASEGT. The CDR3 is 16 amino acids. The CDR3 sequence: CASSEAQGNRNQPQHF. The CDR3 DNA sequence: TGTGCCAGCAGTGAGGCCCAGGGTAATCGGAATCAGCCCCAGCATTTT.